This is a list of T cell receptor beta chains from one sample in a study of beta chain features in type 1 diabetes. Libraries were prepared by immunoSEQ multiplex PCR; TCRdb keeps only in-frame clonotypes and omits some of them. The table lists about 280,000 clones, 15% of them singletons. The sequencing input was naive CD4+ T cells from blood. The receptor set was obtained from a man aged 18 to 29 with type 1 diabetes. Both conserved end residues are trimmed from each CDR3. Not every row has a clone size; where given, it reads once, few, many or a size class.

v_gene: TRBV2
j_gene: TRBJ1-1
abundance: -
CDR3aa: ATYRGLLSTEAF

v_gene: TRBV4-2
j_gene: TRBJ2-1
abundance: few
CDR3aa: ASSQDGLVGGNEQF

v_gene: TRBV19
j_gene: TRBJ2-1
abundance: -
CDR3aa: ASKVSYVFNEQF

v_gene: TRBV6-6
j_gene: TRBJ2-5
abundance: -
CDR3aa: ASSLSGGLETQY

v_gene: TRBV27
j_gene: TRBJ2-7
abundance: -
CDR3aa: ATAQDRPSYEQY

v_gene: TRBV15
j_gene: TRBJ2-5
abundance: -
CDR3aa: ATSRLEETQY

v_gene: TRBV7-2
j_gene: TRBJ2-7
abundance: -
CDR3aa: ASSFAGGSYEQY

v_gene: TRBV9
j_gene: TRBJ2-3
abundance: -
CDR3aa: ASSVAQTGTDTQY

v_gene: TRBV4-1
j_gene: TRBJ2-1
abundance: -
CDR3aa: ASSQGGLSGLAGDPYNEQF

v_gene: TRBV6-6
j_gene: TRBJ2-7
abundance: few
CDR3aa: ATLSTDRGGYEQY

v_gene: TRBV7-9
j_gene: TRBJ2-3
abundance: -
CDR3aa: ASSLAYGVGTDTQY

v_gene: TRBV20-1
j_gene: TRBJ2-7
abundance: -
CDR3aa: SAALVYEQY

v_gene: TRBV2
j_gene: TRBJ2-1
abundance: -
CDR3aa: ASSSLAGGYNEQF

v_gene: TRBV11-2
j_gene: TRBJ2-7
abundance: -
CDR3aa: ASSARDRGDEQY

v_gene: TRBV30
j_gene: TRBJ2-1
abundance: few
CDR3aa: AWRQAGIGGDSSYNEQF

v_gene: TRBV5-1
j_gene: TRBJ2-5
abundance: few
CDR3aa: ASSLQGAGETQY

v_gene: TRBV30
j_gene: TRBJ2-7
abundance: -
CDR3aa: AWTARVASEQY

v_gene: TRBV7-6
j_gene: TRBJ2-7
abundance: few
CDR3aa: ASSLVVTGGEQY

v_gene: TRBV27
j_gene: TRBJ2-7
abundance: -
CDR3aa: ASSSSTHSYEQY

v_gene: TRBV5-4
j_gene: TRBJ2-7
abundance: -
CDR3aa: ASSLLAGYEQY

v_gene: TRBV19
j_gene: TRBJ2-7
abundance: -
CDR3aa: ASSRLGSPYEQY

v_gene: TRBV4-2
j_gene: TRBJ2-3
abundance: few
CDR3aa: ASSQVSSSTDTQY

v_gene: TRBV9
j_gene: TRBJ2-1
abundance: -
CDR3aa: ASSVVSNEQF

v_gene: TRBV7-9
j_gene: TRBJ2-1
abundance: few
CDR3aa: ASSLGSEQF

v_gene: TRBV6-6
j_gene: TRBJ2-5
abundance: few
CDR3aa: ASSYSRGPQETQY

v_gene: TRBV28
j_gene: TRBJ2-1
abundance: -
CDR3aa: ASSLYNNEQF

v_gene: TRBV19
j_gene: TRBJ2-7
abundance: -
CDR3aa: ASSIKREPSYEQY

v_gene: TRBV29-1
j_gene: TRBJ2-5
abundance: -
CDR3aa: SVGARYQETQY

v_gene: TRBV20-1
j_gene: TRBJ1-1
abundance: -
CDR3aa: SARGEEAF

v_gene: TRBV10-3
j_gene: TRBJ2-5
abundance: -
CDR3aa: AISGASEETQY

v_gene: TRBV5-1
j_gene: TRBJ2-2
abundance: once
CDR3aa: ASSRTANTGELF

v_gene: TRBV30
j_gene: TRBJ2-6
abundance: -
CDR3aa: AWREGQGSTGANVLT

v_gene: TRBV29-1
j_gene: TRBJ2-2
abundance: few
CDR3aa: SVANRVGTGELF

v_gene: TRBV19
j_gene: TRBJ2-1
abundance: -
CDR3aa: ASSMATGFRYNEQF

v_gene: TRBV29-1
j_gene: TRBJ2-7
abundance: few
CDR3aa: SVEITTLTEQY

v_gene: TRBV4-3
j_gene: TRBJ2-7
abundance: few
CDR3aa: ASSHLQGDEQY

v_gene: TRBV2
j_gene: TRBJ2-7
abundance: few
CDR3aa: ASSTGTGYYEQY

v_gene: TRBV7-2
j_gene: TRBJ2-2
abundance: -
CDR3aa: ASSFRTSGSWTGELF

v_gene: TRBV28
j_gene: TRBJ2-5
abundance: -
CDR3aa: ASSLSGGIRETQY

v_gene: TRBV5-1
j_gene: TRBJ1-4
abundance: -
CDR3aa: ASSPGHPNEKLF

v_gene: TRBV30
j_gene: TRBJ1-4
abundance: few
CDR3aa: AWSVIRSQLF

v_gene: TRBV10-3
j_gene: TRBJ2-7
abundance: few
CDR3aa: AISSDRTVSYEQY

v_gene: TRBV29-1
j_gene: TRBJ1-1
abundance: -
CDR3aa: SVSFLGGRTEAF

v_gene: TRBV7-9
j_gene: TRBJ1-4
abundance: few
CDR3aa: ASSLGVSAGTNEKLF

v_gene: TRBV6-6
j_gene: TRBJ1-2
abundance: few
CDR3aa: ASTPLEGNYGYT

v_gene: TRBV28
j_gene: TRBJ2-5
abundance: few
CDR3aa: ASKIGQAGQETQY

v_gene: TRBV20-1
j_gene: TRBJ1-1
abundance: few
CDR3aa: SASSLVEAF

v_gene: TRBV4-3
j_gene: TRBJ2-6
abundance: -
CDR3aa: ASSPFLEAGANVLT

v_gene: TRBV7-9
j_gene: TRBJ1-2
abundance: -
CDR3aa: ASSFEAGLNYGYT

v_gene: TRBV5-1
j_gene: TRBJ1-1
abundance: -
CDR3aa: ASSPLQAGDTEAF